The 12 T cell receptor beta chains presented below share a single source sample, sequenced in a study of cytomegalovirus exposure and HLA in healthy donors. PCR amplification relied on 60 Vbeta primers (plus 13 Jbeta primers). Profiled with immunoSEQ multiplex PCR; TCRdb holds only in-frame clones, not every one. The table lists 110,000 to 150,000 clones, about 64% of them singletons. The sequenced sample consisted of PBMCs. Receptor source: a man aged 60-69 years in good health and CMV-seronegative.

V is TRBV5-4 and J is TRBJ2-7; TRBD1 matches 9 bases. Germline assignment: CDR1 SGHNT and CDR2 YYREEE (reference sequence). This CDR3 is 13 amino acids long. V trimming: 4 bases; J trimming: 4 bases; junction bases outside the gene matches: 3. For the CDR3, the DNA is TGTGCCAGCAGCACGGACAGGGGTTACGAGCAGTACTTC. Its protein is CASSTDRGYEQYF.

The chain links TRBV11-3 to TRBJ1-1, with D maybe TRBD1 (5 bases). The germline CDR1 and CDR2 sequences are SGHNT and YENEEA. V was clipped by 1 base and J by 8 bases, with 11 bases between them. The CDR3 extends over 13 amino acids. This chain's CDR3 is CASSLGQLTEAFF. The CDR3 DNA sequence: TGTGCCAGCAGCTTAGGACAGCTTACCGAAGCTTTCTTT.

This sequence joins TRBV5-1 and TRBJ2-7; 12 nucleotides match TRBD2. The CDR3 sequence is 16 residues long. The V segment lost 4 bases and the J segment 1 base; nucleotides outside the gene matches: 6. Germline V gene lookup returns CDR1 SGHRS and CDR2 YFSETQ. CDR3 in amino acids: CASSPGTSGPSYEQYF. For the CDR3, the DNA is TGCGCCAGCAGCCCCGGGACTAGCGGGCCATCCTACGAGCAGTACTTC.

The rearrangement uses TRBV28 and TRBJ1-3; 7 nucleotides agree with TRBD1. The V gene's germline CDR1 is MDHEN and CDR2 SYDVKM. This CDR3 comprises 16 residues. Unmatched junction bases numbered 12, after V lost 5 bases and J lost 5 bases. CDR3 in DNA: TGTGCCAGCAGTCGATATATGACAGGGCTGAGAAACACCATATATTTT. It specifies CASSRYMTGLRNTIYF.

With regard to this clone: The sample holds other DNA sequences that translate to the same CDR3. The genes are TRBV4-3 and TRBJ1-1; 10 bases line up with TRBD1. Germline-derived CDR1 and CDR2 are LGHNA and YSLEER. The ends lost 0 bases at V and 8 bases at J; junction bases unmatched: 3. The length of the CDR3 is 14 residues. DNA for the CDR3: TGCGCCAGCAGCCAAGATCTGGGACAGGGGGAAGCTTTCTTT. Translated, it gives CASSQDLGQGEAFF.

CDR3 sequence: CASTRLAGIAKNIQYF. DNA of the CDR3: TGTGCCAGTACCAGACTAGCGGGAATAGCCAAAAACATTCAGTACTTC. The V and J genes are TRBV19 and TRBJ2-4; TRBD2 matches 11 bases. The CDR3 is 16 residues long. Germline V lookup: CDR1 LNHDA, CDR2 SQIVND (reference sequence). With 7 bases clipped from V and 0 bases from J, the junction kept 5 bases outside the gene matches.

This clone is a singleton in its sample. The chain couples TRBV5-1 to TRBJ2-7, with TRBD1 matching over 7 bases. The germline gives CDR1 SGHRS, CDR2 YFSETQ. After removal of 5 bases from V and 3 bases from J, the junction contained 11 bases not matched to a gene. The CDR3 runs to 15 residues. The CDR3 is CASREDRPANYEQYF. The CDR3 DNA sequence: TGCGCCAGCAGGGAGGACAGGCCAGCTAACTACGAGCAGTACTTC.

This clone was detected a few times. The chain recombines TRBV7-9 with TRBJ2-2; D perhaps matches TRBD2 (6 bases). The V gene's germline CDR1 is SEHNR and CDR2 FQNEAQ (reference sequence). V was pared by 5 bases and J by 1 base, with 14 bases between. This CDR3 contains 16 residues. The CDR3: CASSRLLARNTGELFF. CDR3 nucleotide sequence: TGTGCCAGCAGCCGTCTGCTAGCGAGGAACACCGGGGAGCTGTTTTTT.

The rearrangement joins TRBV5-1 to TRBJ2-7; 12 bases are shared with TRBD2. CDR3 size: 17 residues. CDR1 and CDR2 from the germline V gene are SGHRS and YFSETQ. V lost 0 bases and J lost 1; bases outside the gene matches: 5. CDR3 residues: CASSLETSGRASYEQYF. Here the CDR3 DNA reads TGCGCCAGCAGCTTGGAGACTAGCGGGAGAGCATCCTACGAGCAGTACTTC. Together with reference TRBV5-1 and TRBJ2-7, the CDR3 gives the full variable domain: KAGVTQTPRYLIKTRGQQVTLSCSPISGHRSVSWYQQTPGQGLQFLFEYFSETQRNKGNFPGRFSGRQFSNSRSEMNVSTLELGDSALYLCASSLETSGRASYEQYFGPGTRLTVT.

The sample holds one count of this clone. The chain uses TRBV15 and TRBJ1-5; D is undetermined. Germline CDR1 is LNHNV and CDR2 is YYDKDF (reference sequence). This CDR3 is 14 amino acids long. The V end was cut by 4 bases, the J end by 1 base, with 8 bases between. This CDR3 reads CATSIRGSNQPQHF. In nucleotides, the CDR3 is TGTGCCACCAGCATACGGGGAAGCAATCAGCCCCAGCATTTT.

Written as DNA, the CDR3 is TGTGCCAGCAGCGGGGATACGGTTTCGGACACTGAAGCTTTCTTT. Protein sequence: CASSGDTVSDTEAFF. This rearrangement joins TRBV2 to TRBJ1-1, with D uncertain. Trimming took 6 bases from V and 3 from J, leaving 17 bases between them. The CDR3 has 15 residues. The germline gives CDR1 SNHLY, CDR2 FYNNEI.

With respect to this clone: The identical CDR3 is also encoded by other nucleotide sequences in the sample. The chain combines TRBV7-9 with TRBJ1-1; D gene ambiguous. The germline V and J ends were trimmed by 3 bases and 3 bases, with 8 bases remaining between them. This CDR3 spans 13 amino acids. Germline-derived CDR1 and CDR2 are SEHNR and FQNEAQ (reference sequence). The CDR3 here is CASSLVGDTEAFF. In DNA form, the CDR3 reads TGTGCCAGCAGCTTGGTCGGTGACACTGAAGCTTTCTTT.